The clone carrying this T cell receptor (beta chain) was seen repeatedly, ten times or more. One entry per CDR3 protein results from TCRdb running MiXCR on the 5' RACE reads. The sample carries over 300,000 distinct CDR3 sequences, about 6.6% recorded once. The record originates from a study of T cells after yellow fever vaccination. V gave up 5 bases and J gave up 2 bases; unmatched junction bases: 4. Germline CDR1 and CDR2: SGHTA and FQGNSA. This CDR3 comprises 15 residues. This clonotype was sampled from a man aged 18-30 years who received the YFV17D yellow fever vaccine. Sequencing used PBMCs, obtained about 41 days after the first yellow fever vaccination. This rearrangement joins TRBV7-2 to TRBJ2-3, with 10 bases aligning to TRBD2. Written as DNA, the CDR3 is TGTGCCAGCAGCGTTAGCGGGGGGAACACAGATACGCAGTATTTT. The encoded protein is CASSVSGGNTDTQYF.